This T cell receptor beta chain originates from a study of T cells in Graves' hyperthyroidism and ophthalmopathy. About the study: Initial diagnosis, before any treatment, was when peripheral blood was collected. Study findings and constraints: Most thyroid-expanded clonotypes above 0.001 were also found in blood. Ophthalmopathy, which appeared later, was predicted by the model a median around 6.5 months before onset.

Germline CDR1 MNHEY, CDR2 SVGAGI. The CDR3 covers 15 residues. V lost 2 bases, J lost 5 bases, and 8 bases stayed unmatched. What was amplified from RNA transcripts were TCR beta CDR3 regions. The HTBI set primed first-round TCR CDR3 RT-PCR. MiXCR, applied by TCRdb to the multiplex PCR reads, yields one record per CDR3 protein. This table has a few hundred thousand distinct CDR3 sequences, around a sixth appearing once. Orbital computed tomography, thyroid ultrasound, serum thyroxine and TRAb, and clinical symptoms together informed the diagnoses. This clonotype was detected ten times or more. Its antigen remains unknown.

V and J are TRBV6-5 and TRBJ1-1; 7 bases agree with TRBD1. The sequence was obtained from a middle-aged woman with Graves' ophthalmopathy. Source material: blood. The CDR3, as DNA: TGTGCCAGCAGTTACGCGACAGGGCAGGGGACTGAAGCTTTCTTT. It encodes CASSYATGQGTEAFF.